Presented here are 14 T cell receptor beta chains from one specimen sequenced in a study of T-cell memory formation after mild COVID-19. TCRdb analysed the 5' RACE reads with MiXCR anew, one entry per CDR3 protein. The sample carries about 360,000 distinct CDR3 sequences, around an eighth recorded once. Specimen: PBMCs or a T cell subset sorted from them (not recorded which). Receptors were obtained from a man younger than 30 who had mild COVID-19 (a few samples of this study predate the infection). Cell type and time point are not known.

This clonotype has ten or more counts. V is TRBV12-3 or TRBV12-4 and J is TRBJ2-4, with D perhaps TRBD2 (6 bases). Trimming pared 6 bases from V and 5 bases from J, leaving 14 bases between. The CDR3 is 14 amino acids. The CDR3 region has the DNA TGTGCCAGCAGCCCATGGTGGGGGGAAAACATTCAGTACTTC. It yields the protein CASSPWWGENIQYF.

This clonotype was counted a few times. V is TRBV12-3 or TRBV12-4 and J is TRBJ2-3; D not certain. V gave up 9 bases and J gave up 2 bases, with 9 bases separating them. The length of the CDR3 is 12 residues. The chain's CDR3 is CASQGNTDTQYF. The CDR3 coding sequence is TGTGCCAGTCAAGGGAACACAGATACGCAGTATTTT.

The rearrangement links TRBV7-7 to TRBJ2-7; TRBD1 might be the D (6 bases). Trimming left V 5 bases short and J 3 bases short, with 14 bases between. CDR1 SSHAT and CDR2 FNYEAQ come from the germline V gene (reference sequence). The CDR3 extends over 14 amino acids. For the CDR3, the DNA is TGTGCCAGCAGCCCTGTTGGGGGCTTCTACGAGCAGTACTTC. This gives the protein CASSPVGGFYEQYF.

A few counts support this clonotype. The CDR3 here is CASSFGQGVQPQHF. The CDR3 nucleotides read TGTGCCAGCAGTTTTGGCCAGGGCGTCCAGCCCCAGCATTTT. V gene TRBV12-3 or TRBV12-4 combines with J gene TRBJ1-5, with D possibly being TRBD1 (5 bases). This CDR3 has 14 residues. The V end was cut by 3 bases, the J end by 7 bases, with 13 bases between.

This clonotype showed up just a few times. This chain links TRBV4-1 with TRBJ2-1, with 10 bases aligning to TRBD2. Trimming at V came to 0 bases and at J to 5 bases, leaving 4 bases not matched to a gene. The CDR3 covers 16 residues. Germline CDR1 MGHRA, CDR2 YSYEKL. The CDR3 region has the DNA TGCGCCAGCAGCCAAGATCAGCGGGGGGGCAACAATGAGCAGTTCTTC. Translated: CASSQDQRGGNNEQFF.

CDR3 sequence reads: CASSSRTGDYEQYV. For the CDR3, the DNA is TGTGCCAGCAGCTCCAGGACAGGGGATTACGAGCAGTACGTC. V usage is TRBV7-9 and J usage is TRBJ2-7, with 9 bases aligning to TRBD1. Losses at the gene ends were 4 bases for V and 4 bases for J; bases not matched to a gene: 5. Per germline, CDR1 SEHNR and CDR2 FQNEAQ (reference sequence). The CDR3 covers 14 residues.

This rearrangement joins TRBV5-1 to TRBJ1-5; a weak D match, TRBD1 (6 bases). The germline V and J ends were trimmed by 0 bases and 11 bases, with 18 bases remaining between them. The CDR3 consists of 15 residues. The V gene's germline CDR1 is SGHRS and CDR2 YFSETQ. The CDR3 spells CASSLVGGVGQTQHF. The CDR3 coding sequence is TGCGCCAGCAGCTTGGTAGGGGGGGTCGGGCAGACCCAGCATTTT. The complete variable domain, with remaining parts taken from reference TRBV5-1 and TRBJ1-5, reads KAGVTQTPRYLIKTRGQQVTLSCSPISGHRSVSWYQQTPGQGLQFLFEYFSETQRNKGNFPGRFSGRQFSNSRSEMNVSTLELGDSALYLCASSLVGGVGQTQHFGDGTRLSIL.

The chain uses TRBV9 and TRBJ2-3; D gene ambiguous. Trimming stripped 3 bases from V and 5 bases from J, with 10 bases between. The CDR3 contains 13 residues. Per germline, CDR1 SGDLS and CDR2 YYNGEE. This CDR3 is CASSGRDGDTQYF. The DNA of the CDR3 is TGTGCCAGCAGCGGCAGAGACGGAGATACGCAGTATTTT.

CDR3 region: CASSFRVRNQPQHF. The CDR3 DNA is TGTGCCAGCAGTTTCAGGGTGCGCAATCAGCCCCAGCATTTT. The chain employs TRBV6-2 or TRBV6-3 and TRBJ1-5; D might be TRBD1 (5 bases). Trimming took off 4 bases at V and 2 bases at J, with 9 bases between the two ends. Germline CDR1 MNHEY, CDR2 SVGEGT. This CDR3 is 14 amino acids long.

This chain links TRBV7-7 with TRBJ2-1; possible D gene TRBD1, 5 bases. The CDR3 has 17 amino acids. Germline V gives CDR1 SSHAT, CDR2 FNYEAQ (reference sequence). V shed 1 base and J shed 4 bases, with 17 bases lying between them. CDR3 region: CASSLEGSGVGYNEQFF. For the CDR3, the DNA is TGTGCCAGCAGCTTAGAGGGGTCAGGCGTGGGGTACAATGAGCAGTTCTTC.

This chain connects TRBV5-1 to TRBJ2-1; 7 bases line up with TRBD2. CDR1 is SGHRS, CDR2 YFSETQ, per germline. The CDR3 contains 14 residues. V lost 2 bases to trimming and J lost 8 bases; unmatched junction nucleotides: 7. CDR3 in amino acids: CASSFSGAAHEQFF. The CDR3 DNA is TGCGCCAGCAGCTTCAGCGGGGCTGCCCATGAGCAGTTCTTC.

This rearrangement joins TRBV7-2 to TRBJ1-2; the D is unclear. The V end was cut by 3 bases, the J end by 0 bases, with 5 bases between. Germline loops: CDR1 SGHTA, CDR2 FQGNSA. This CDR3 is built from 13 residues. The CDR3 region is CASSFPANYGYTF. The CDR3 DNA sequence: TGTGCCAGCAGCTTCCCAGCTAACTATGGCTACACCTTC.

This clonotype was detected many times. The V gene is TRBV5-6, the J gene TRBJ2-3; the D call may be TRBD1 or TRBD2 (5 bases each). V was trimmed by 4 bases and J by 2 bases, leaving 8 bases between them. The CDR3 has 13 amino acids. Germline CDR1 is SGHDT and CDR2 is YYEEEE. CDR3 DNA: TGTGCCAGCAGCCCGGGGACCACAGATACGCAGTATTTT. It translates to CASSPGTTDTQYF.

There are a few counts of this clonotype. The CDR3 region is CSAPDQHGYTF. The CDR3 DNA follows: TGCAGTGCTCCGGACCAACATGGCTACACCTTC. V and J are TRBV20-1 and TRBJ1-2; no definite D call. Germline V gene sequence: CDR1 DFQATT, CDR2 SNEGSKA (reference sequence). V was pared by 5 bases and J by 6 bases, with 10 bases between. CDR3 length: 11 residues.